The next 6 T cell receptor beta chains were all read from a single sample in a study of OX40 agonist ivuxolimab in advanced cancers. Profiling relied on immunoSEQ multiplex PCR, and the TCRdb table lists in-frame clones only, not all of them. The sample has roughly 65,000 clones, roughly 80% seen once. Specimen: CD4+ or CD8+ T cells sorted from blood, collected in a trial of the OX40 agonist ivuxolimab. These TCRs come from an adult with an advanced solid tumor such as melanoma, head and neck, liver or kidney cancer.

The gene calls are TRBV19 and TRBJ2-1; maybe TRBD2 (6 bases). This CDR3 comprises 16 residues. V was cut by 6 bases and J by 2 bases, with 17 bases left in between. CDR1 LNHDA and CDR2 SQIVND come from the germline V gene (reference sequence). CDR3 loop: CASSPGGRRAYNEQFF. The CDR3 nucleotides are TGTGCCAGTAGCCCTGGAGGGAGGCGGGCCTACAATGAGCAGTTCTTC.

This chain joins TRBV9 and TRBJ2-7, with a possible D match to TRBD2 (6 bases). CDR3 size: 16 residues. CDR1 is SGDLS, CDR2 YYNGEE, per germline. V shed 0 bases and J shed 2 bases, with 15 bases lying between them. The CDR3 is CASSVVPSALTYEQYF. The CDR3 DNA follows: TGTGCCAGCAGCGTAGTTCCTAGCGCACTTACCTACGAGCAGTACTTC. Full variable domain (rest looked up from reference TRBV9 and TRBJ2-7): DSGVTQTPKHLITATGQRVTLRCSPRSGDLSVYWYQQSLDQGLQFLIQYYNGEERAKGNILERFSAQQFPDLHSELNLSSLELGDSALYFCASSVVPSALTYEQYFGPGTRLTVT.

The V call is TRBV13, the J call TRBJ1-5, with 7 bases matching TRBD1. CDR3 length: 14 amino acids. Germline CDR1 is PRHDT and CDR2 is FYEKMQ (reference sequence). V shed 5 bases, J shed 4 bases, and the junction held 5 bases outside the gene matches. DNA for the CDR3: TGTGCCAGCAGCCCGGGACAGATAAATCAGCCCCAGCATTTT. This sequence encodes CASSPGQINQPQHF.

V is TRBV7-8 and J is TRBJ2-5, with TRBD2 matching 8 bases. The J call could be wrong; TRBJ2-7 is a better fit for the DNA end. CDR3 length: 18 residues. CDR1 and CDR2 (germline): SGHVS, FQNEAQ. The chain's CDR3 is CASSLVSSAGGNSYEQYF. The CDR3 bases are TGTGCCAGCAGCTTAGTTAGCTCGGCGGGAGGCAACTCCTACGAGCAGTACTTC.

In DNA, the CDR3 is TGTGCCAGCAGTTTGGGACAGCCCATTACCGTGCAGTACTTC. Translated: CASSLGQPITVQYF. V is TRBV28 and J is TRBJ2-5, with 7 bases that match TRBD1. This CDR3 has 14 residues. CDR1 MDHEN and CDR2 SYDVKM come from the germline V gene. With 3 bases clipped from V and 11 bases from J, the junction kept 12 bases outside the gene matches.

The chain links TRBV2 to TRBJ2-5; 7 bases fit TRBD1. Germline CDR1 reads SNHLY; CDR2 reads FYNNEI. The CDR3 loop spans 13 amino acids. Trimming took 3 bases from V and 5 from J; bases not matched to a gene: 3. CDR3 loop: CASSEGTEETQYF. The CDR3, as DNA: TGTGCCAGCAGTGAGGGGACAGAGGAGACCCAGTACTTC.